This T cell receptor beta chain was recovered during a study of cytomegalovirus exposure and HLA in healthy donors. Study overall: Among 398 genotyped donors, roughly 81% fell in the Caucasian-associated ancestry cluster.

The PCR used 60 Vbeta and 13 Jbeta primers. The table came from immunoSEQ multiplex PCR; TCRdb's copy has only in-frame clones and leaves some out. The sample has about 130,000 clones; around 75% are singletons. Findings of the study overall: TCR beta sequences reportedly predicted most subjects' HLA-A and HLA-B alleles accurately. For most TCR sequences rarity was the rule, although some public TCRs occurred in many donors.

A single count supports this clone. The antigen remains unidentified. Other DNA sequences of this sample code for an identical CDR3. The CDR3 loop spans 13 amino acids. V was shortened by 5 bases and J by 2 bases, with 9 bases between the two germline ends. Per the germline V gene, CDR1 is SSHAT and CDR2 is FNYEAQ (reference sequence). This rearrangement joins TRBV7-7 to TRBJ2-5; TRBD1 might be the D (5 bases). Sequencing input: PBMCs. The TCR sequence derives from a woman aged 50 to 60 in good health and CMV-seronegative. This CDR3 is CASSQDRQETQYF. The CDR3 bases are TGTGCCAGCAGCCAAGACAGACAAGAGACCCAGTACTTC.